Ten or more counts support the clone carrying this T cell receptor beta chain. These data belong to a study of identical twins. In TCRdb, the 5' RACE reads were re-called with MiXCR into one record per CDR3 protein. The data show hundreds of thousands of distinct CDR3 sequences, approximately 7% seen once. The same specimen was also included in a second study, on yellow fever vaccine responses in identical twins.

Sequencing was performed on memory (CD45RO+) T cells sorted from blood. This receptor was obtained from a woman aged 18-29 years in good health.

CDR3 loop: CASNDPKTYGYTF. The CDR3 coding sequence is TGTGCCAGCAACGATCCCAAGACTTATGGCTACACCTTC. The chain carries TRBV25-1 and TRBJ1-2; no firm D call. Trimming cost V 7 bases and J 5 bases, with 14 bases left between them. Per germline, CDR1 MGHDK and CDR2 SYGVNS. The CDR3 is 13 residues long.